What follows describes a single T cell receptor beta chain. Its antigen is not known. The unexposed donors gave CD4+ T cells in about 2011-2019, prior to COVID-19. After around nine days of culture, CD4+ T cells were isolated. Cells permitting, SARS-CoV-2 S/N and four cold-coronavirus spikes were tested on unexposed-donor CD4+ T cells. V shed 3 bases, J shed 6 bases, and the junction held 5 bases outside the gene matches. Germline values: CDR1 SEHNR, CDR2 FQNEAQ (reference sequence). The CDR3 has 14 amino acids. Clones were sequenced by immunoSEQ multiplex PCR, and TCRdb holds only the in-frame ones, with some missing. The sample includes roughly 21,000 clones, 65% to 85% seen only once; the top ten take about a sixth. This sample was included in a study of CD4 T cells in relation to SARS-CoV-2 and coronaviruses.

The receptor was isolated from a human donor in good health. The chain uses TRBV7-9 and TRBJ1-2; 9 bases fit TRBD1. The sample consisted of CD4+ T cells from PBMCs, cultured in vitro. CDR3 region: CASSFDRGGDGYTF. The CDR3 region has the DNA TGTGCCAGCAGCTTTGACAGGGGGGGAGATGGCTACACCTTC. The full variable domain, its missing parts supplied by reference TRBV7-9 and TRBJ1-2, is DTGVSQNPRHKITKRGQNVTFRCDPISEHNRLYWYRQTLGQGPEFLTYFQNEAQLEKSRLLSDRFSAERPKGSFSTLEIQRTEQGDSAMYLCASSFDRGGDGYTFGSGTRLTVV.